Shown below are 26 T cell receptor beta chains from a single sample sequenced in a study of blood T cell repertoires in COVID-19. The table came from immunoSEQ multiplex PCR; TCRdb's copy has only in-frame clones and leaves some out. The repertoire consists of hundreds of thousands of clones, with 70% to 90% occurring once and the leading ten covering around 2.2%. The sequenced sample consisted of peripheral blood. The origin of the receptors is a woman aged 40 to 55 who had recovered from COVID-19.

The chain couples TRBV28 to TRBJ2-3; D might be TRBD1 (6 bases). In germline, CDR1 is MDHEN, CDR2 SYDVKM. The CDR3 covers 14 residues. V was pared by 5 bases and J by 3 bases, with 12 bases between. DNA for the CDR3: TGTGCCAGCAGTACCAGGGGTGCGACAGATACGCAGTATTTT. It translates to CASSTRGATDTQYF. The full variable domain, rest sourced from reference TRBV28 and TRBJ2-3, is DVKVTQSSRYLVKRTGEKVFLECVQDMDHENMFWYRQDPGLGLRLIYFSYDVKMKEKGDIPEGYSVSREKKERFSLILESASTNQTSMYLCASSTRGATDTQYFGPGTRLTVL.

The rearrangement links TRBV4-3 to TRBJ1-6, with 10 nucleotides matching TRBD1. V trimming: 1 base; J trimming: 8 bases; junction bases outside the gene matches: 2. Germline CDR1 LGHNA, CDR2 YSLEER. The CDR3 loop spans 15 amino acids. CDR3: CASSQVGTGDSPLHF. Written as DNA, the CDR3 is TGCGCCAGCAGCCAAGTGGGGACAGGGGATTCACCCCTCCACTTT.

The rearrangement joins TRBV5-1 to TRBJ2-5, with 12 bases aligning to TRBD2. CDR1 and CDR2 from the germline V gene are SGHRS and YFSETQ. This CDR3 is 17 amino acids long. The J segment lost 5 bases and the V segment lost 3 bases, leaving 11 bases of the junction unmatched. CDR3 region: CASSSSSGRASRETQYF. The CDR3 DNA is TGCGCCAGCAGCTCCTCTAGCGGGAGGGCCTCAAGGGAGACCCAGTACTTC.

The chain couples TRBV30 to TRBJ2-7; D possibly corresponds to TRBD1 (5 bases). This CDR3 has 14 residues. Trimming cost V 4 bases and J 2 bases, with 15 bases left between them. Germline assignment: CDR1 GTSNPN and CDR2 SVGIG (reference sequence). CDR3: CAWTRGGAAYEQYF. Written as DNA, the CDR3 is TGTGCCTGGACCCGAGGTGGGGCCGCCTACGAGCAGTACTTC.

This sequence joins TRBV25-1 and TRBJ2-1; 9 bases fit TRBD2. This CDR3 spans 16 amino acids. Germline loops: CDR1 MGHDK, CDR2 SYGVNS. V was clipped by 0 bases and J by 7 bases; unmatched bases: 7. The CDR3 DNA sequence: TGTGCCAGCAGTGAATATGGGCTAGCGGGGAGGAATGAGCAGTTCTTC. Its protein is CASSEYGLAGRNEQFF.

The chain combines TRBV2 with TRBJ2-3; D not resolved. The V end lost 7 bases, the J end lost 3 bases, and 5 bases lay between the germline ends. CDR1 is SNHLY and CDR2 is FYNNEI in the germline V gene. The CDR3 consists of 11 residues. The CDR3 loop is CASTQTDTQYF. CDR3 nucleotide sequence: TGTGCCAGCACCCAAACAGATACGCAGTATTTT.

The CDR3 sequence: CASSPRQLYEQYF. The CDR3 DNA is TGTGCCAGCAGCCCCAGACAGTTATACGAGCAGTACTTC. The V and J genes are TRBV11-1 and TRBJ2-7, with D maybe TRBD1 (5 bases). The germline V gene encodes CDR1 SGHAT and CDR2 FQDESV (reference sequence). The CDR3 has 13 residues. V was cut by 5 bases and J by 4 bases, with 12 bases left in between.

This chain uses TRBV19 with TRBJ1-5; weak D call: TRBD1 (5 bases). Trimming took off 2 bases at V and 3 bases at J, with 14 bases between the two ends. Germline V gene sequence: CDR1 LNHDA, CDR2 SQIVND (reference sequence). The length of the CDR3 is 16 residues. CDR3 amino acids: CASSIPLGGANQPQHF. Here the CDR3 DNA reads TGTGCCAGTAGTATACCTCTAGGTGGGGCCAATCAGCCCCAGCATTTT.

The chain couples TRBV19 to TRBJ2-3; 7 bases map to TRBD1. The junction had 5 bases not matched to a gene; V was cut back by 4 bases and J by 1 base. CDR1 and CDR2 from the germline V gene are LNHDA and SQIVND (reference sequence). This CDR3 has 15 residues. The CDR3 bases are TGTGCCAGTAGTACACGCACAGGGGGCACAGATACGCAGTATTTT. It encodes CASSTRTGGTDTQYF. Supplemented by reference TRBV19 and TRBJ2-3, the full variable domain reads DGGITQSPKYLFRKEGQNVTLSCEQNLNHDAMYWYRQDPGQGLRLIYYSQIVNDFQKGDIAEGYSVSREKKESFPLTVTSAQKNPTAFYLCASSTRTGGTDTQYFGPGTRLTVL.

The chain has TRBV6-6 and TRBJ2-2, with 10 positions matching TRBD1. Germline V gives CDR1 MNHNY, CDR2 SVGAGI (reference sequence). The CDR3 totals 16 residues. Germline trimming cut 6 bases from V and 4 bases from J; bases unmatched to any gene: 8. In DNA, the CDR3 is TGTGCCAGCAGACCCACCGGGACAGGGGCCACCGGGGAGCTGTTTTTT. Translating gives CASRPTGTGATGELFF.

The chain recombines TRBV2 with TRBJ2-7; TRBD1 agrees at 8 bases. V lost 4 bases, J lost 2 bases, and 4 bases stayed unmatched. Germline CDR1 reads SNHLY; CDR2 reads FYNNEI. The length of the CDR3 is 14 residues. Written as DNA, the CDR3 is TGTGCCAGCAGTGTGGGGACAGGCCCCTACGAGCAGTACTTC. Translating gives CASSVGTGPYEQYF.

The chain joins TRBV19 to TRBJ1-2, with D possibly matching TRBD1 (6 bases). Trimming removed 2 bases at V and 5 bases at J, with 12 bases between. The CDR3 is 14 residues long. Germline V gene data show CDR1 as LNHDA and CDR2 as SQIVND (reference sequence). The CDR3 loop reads CASSIFAQGYGYTF. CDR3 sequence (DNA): TGTGCCAGTAGTATATTCGCGCAGGGGTATGGCTACACCTTC.

CDR3 amino acids: CASSASPGQGNSPLHF. For the CDR3, the DNA is TGTGCCAGCAGCGCCTCCCCGGGACAGGGTAATTCACCCCTCCACTTT. The chain joins TRBV9 to TRBJ1-6; 9 bases fit TRBD1. CDR1 and CDR2 from the germline V gene are SGDLS and YYNGEE. The CDR3 loop spans 16 amino acids. V lost 3 bases, J lost 6 bases, and 7 bases stayed unmatched.

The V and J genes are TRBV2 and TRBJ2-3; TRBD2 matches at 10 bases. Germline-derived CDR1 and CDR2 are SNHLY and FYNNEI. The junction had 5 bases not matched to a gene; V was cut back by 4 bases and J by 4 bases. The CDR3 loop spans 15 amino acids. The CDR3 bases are TGTGCCAGCAGTGTTCAGCGGGGGGGCCCAGATACGCAGTATTTT. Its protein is CASSVQRGGPDTQYF.

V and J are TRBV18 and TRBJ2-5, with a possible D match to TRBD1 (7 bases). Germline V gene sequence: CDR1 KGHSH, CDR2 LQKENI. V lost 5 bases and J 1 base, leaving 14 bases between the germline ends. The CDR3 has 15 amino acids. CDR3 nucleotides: TGTGCCAGCTCAGCGGGACAGCCGATCCAAGAGACCCAGTACTTC. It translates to CASSAGQPIQETQYF. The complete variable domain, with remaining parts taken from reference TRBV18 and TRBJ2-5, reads NAGVMQNPRHLVRRRGQEARLRCSPMKGHSHVYWYRQLPEEGLKFMVYLQKENIIDESGMPKERFSAEFPKEGPSILRIQQVVRGDSAAYFCASSAGQPIQETQYFGPGTRLLVL.

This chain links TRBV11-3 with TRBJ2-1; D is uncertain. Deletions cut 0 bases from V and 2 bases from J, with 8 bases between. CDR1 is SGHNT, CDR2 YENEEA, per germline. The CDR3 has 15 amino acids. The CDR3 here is CASSLEPGAYNEQFF. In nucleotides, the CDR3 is TGTGCCAGCAGCTTAGAGCCGGGTGCCTACAATGAGCAGTTCTTC.

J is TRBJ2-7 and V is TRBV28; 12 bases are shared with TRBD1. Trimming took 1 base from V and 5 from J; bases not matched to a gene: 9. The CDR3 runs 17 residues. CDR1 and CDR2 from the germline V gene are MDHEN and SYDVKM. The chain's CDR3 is CASSLYGGGTGGHEQYF. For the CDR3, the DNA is TGTGCCAGCAGTTTATACGGTGGGGGGACAGGGGGCCACGAGCAGTACTTC.

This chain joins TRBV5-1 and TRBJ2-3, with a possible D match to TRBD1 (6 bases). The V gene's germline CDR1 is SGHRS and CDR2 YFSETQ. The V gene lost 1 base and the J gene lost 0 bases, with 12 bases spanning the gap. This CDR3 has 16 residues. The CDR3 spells CASSLRGTLSTDTQYF. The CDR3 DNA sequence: TGCGCCAGCAGCTTGCGAGGGACATTGAGCACAGATACGCAGTATTTT.

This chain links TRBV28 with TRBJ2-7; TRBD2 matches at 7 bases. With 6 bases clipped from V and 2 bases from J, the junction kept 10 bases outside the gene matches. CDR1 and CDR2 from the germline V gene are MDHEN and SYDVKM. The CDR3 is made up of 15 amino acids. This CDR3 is CASRLSGAAAYEQYF. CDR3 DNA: TGTGCCAGCAGACTAAGCGGGGCGGCGGCCTACGAGCAGTACTTC.

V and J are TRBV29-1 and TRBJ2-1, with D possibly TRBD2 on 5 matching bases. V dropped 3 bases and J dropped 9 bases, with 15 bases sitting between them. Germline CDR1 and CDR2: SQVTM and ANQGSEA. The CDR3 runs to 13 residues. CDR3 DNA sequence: TGCAGCGTTGACGGGCTAGCCCTACCTGAGCAGTTCTTC. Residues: CSVDGLALPEQFF.

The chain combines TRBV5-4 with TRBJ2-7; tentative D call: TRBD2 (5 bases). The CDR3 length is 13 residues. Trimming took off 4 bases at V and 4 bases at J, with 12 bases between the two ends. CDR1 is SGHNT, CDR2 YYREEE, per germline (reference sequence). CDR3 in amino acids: CASSSIGEYEQYF. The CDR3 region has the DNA TGTGCCAGCAGCAGTATCGGGGAATACGAGCAGTACTTC.

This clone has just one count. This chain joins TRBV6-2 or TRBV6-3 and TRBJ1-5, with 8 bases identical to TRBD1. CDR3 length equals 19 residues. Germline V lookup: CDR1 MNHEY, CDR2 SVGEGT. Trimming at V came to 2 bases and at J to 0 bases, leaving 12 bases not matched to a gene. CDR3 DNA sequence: TGTGCCAGCAGTTACCTAGGGACAGGAGTTCTACTTAGCAATCAGCCCCAGCATTTT. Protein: CASSYLGTGVLLSNQPQHF.

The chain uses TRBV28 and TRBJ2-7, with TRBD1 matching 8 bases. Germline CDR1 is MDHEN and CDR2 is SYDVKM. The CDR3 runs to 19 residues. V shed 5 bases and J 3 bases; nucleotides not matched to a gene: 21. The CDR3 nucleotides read TGTGCCAGCAGTCCTTGGGGCCCCACAGGGGGTCTAAAAAGCTACGAGCAGTACTTC. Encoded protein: CASSPWGPTGGLKSYEQYF.

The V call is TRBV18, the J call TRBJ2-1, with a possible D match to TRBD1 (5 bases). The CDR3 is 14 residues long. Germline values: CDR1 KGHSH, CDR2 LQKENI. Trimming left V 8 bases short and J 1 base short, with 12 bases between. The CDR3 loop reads CASLPTDSYNEQFF. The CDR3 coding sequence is TGTGCCAGCCTTCCGACAGATTCCTACAATGAGCAGTTCTTC.

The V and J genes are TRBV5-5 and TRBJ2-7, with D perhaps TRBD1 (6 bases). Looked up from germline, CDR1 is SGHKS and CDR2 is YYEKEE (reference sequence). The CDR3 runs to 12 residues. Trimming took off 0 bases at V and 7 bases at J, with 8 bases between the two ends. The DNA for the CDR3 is TGTGCCAGCAGCTTGGTGGGGGCGGAGCAGTACTTC. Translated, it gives CASSLVGAEQYF.

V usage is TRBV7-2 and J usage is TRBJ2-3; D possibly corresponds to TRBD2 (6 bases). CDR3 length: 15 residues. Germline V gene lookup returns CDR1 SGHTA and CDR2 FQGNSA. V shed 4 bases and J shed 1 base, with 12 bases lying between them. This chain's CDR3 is CASSSPGLGTDTQYF. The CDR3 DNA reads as TGTGCCAGCAGCTCGCCGGGACTTGGCACAGATACGCAGTATTTT. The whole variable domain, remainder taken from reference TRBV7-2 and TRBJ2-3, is GAGVSQSPSNKVTEKGKDVELRCDPISGHTALYWYRQSLGQGLEFLIYFQGNSAPDKSGLPSDRFSAERTGGSVSTLTIQRTQQEDSAVYLCASSSPGLGTDTQYFGPGTRLTVL.